Listed below are T cell receptor beta chains from one sample, sequenced in a study of blood T cell repertoires in COVID-19. TCRdb's table, derived via immunoSEQ multiplex PCR, lists solely in-frame clones and lacks some. The sample carries 470,000 or so clones, 70% to 90% recorded once. Sample: PBMCs or T cells enriched from blood (not recorded which). These receptors were obtained from a woman aged 18-35 years with acute COVID-19. CDR3s include the opening cysteine and the closing phenylalanine or tryptophan. The D gene is left open where the match is weak. Expanded clones get a size class; other rows say once, few or many, or leave the size out.

CDR3 protein	CDR3 DNA	J gene	clone size	D gene	V gene	CDR3 length
CASSPGQGDVPLNGYTF	TGTGCCAGCAGTCCAGGGCAGGGGGACGTTCCGCTAAATGGCTACACCTTC	TRBJ1-2	few	TRBD1	TRBV28	17
CASSSGQLSGNTIYF	TGTGCCAGCAGCTCGGGACAGCTCTCTGGAAACACCATATATTTT	TRBJ1-3	-	TRBD1	TRBV11-2	15
CASSPLNSGTTYNEQFF	TGCGCCAGCAGCCCGCTTAATAGCGGGACAACGTACAATGAGCAGTTCTTC	TRBJ2-1	-	TRBD2	TRBV5-1	17
CASTTSPRERDEKLFF	TGTGCCAGCACCACCTCCCCCAGGGAGCGGGATGAAAAACTGTTTTTT	TRBJ1-4	-	-	TRBV28	16
CASSPVAGAYEQYF	TGTGCCAGCTCACCTGTAGCGGGGGCCTACGAGCAGTACTTC	TRBJ2-7	-	TRBD2	TRBV18	14
CASSQLNHRDPGNQPQHF	TGTGCCAGCAGCCAACTAAACCACAGGGACCCTGGGAATCAGCCCCAGCATTTT	TRBJ1-5	-	-	TRBV3-1/TRBV3-2	18
CASRDRGTGNTIYF	TGTGCCAGCAGGGACAGGGGTACTGGAAACACCATATATTTT	TRBJ1-3	-	TRBD1	TRBV7-9	14
CACTSNYGYTF	TGTGCCTGCACATCTAACTATGGCTACACCTTC	TRBJ1-2	-	-	TRBV28	11
CASSQGQGDTEAFF	TGTGCCAGCAGCCAGGGACAGGGGGACACTGAAGCTTTCTTT	TRBJ1-1	-	TRBD1	TRBV7-9	14
CSASLLAVSSYNEQFF	TGCAGTGCTAGTCTTCTAGCGGTATCATCCTACAATGAGCAGTTCTTC	TRBJ2-1	-	TRBD2	TRBV20-1	16
CASSLSPHKHLSEQYF	TGTGCCAGCAGTTTATCTCCGCATAAACACCTCTCCGAGCAGTACTTC	TRBJ2-7	-	-	TRBV27	16
CASSQGGTTDTQYF	TGTGCCAGCAGCCAAGGGGGCACGACAGATACGCAGTATTTT	TRBJ2-3	-	TRBD1	TRBV9	14
CASSFRGASPDTQYF	TGTGCCAGCAGCTTCCGGGGGGCCTCCCCAGATACGCAGTATTTT	TRBJ2-3	-	-	TRBV7-3	15
CASSWSPANQPQHF	TGTGCCAGCAGCTGGTCACCAGCGAATCAGCCCCAGCATTTT	TRBJ1-5	-	-	TRBV5-5	14
CASSLGLTGGEEKLFF	TGTGCCAGCAGCTTAGGGCTGACAGGGGGCGAGGAAAAACTGTTTTTT	TRBJ1-4	few	TRBD1	TRBV7-9	16
CASIGQGNQPQHF	TGTGCCAGTATAGGACAGGGGAATCAGCCCCAGCATTTT	TRBJ1-5	-	TRBD1	TRBV19	13
CSVEGSQNRLMNTEAFF	TGCAGCGTTGAGGGCTCACAGAACCGCCTCATGAACACTGAAGCTTTCTTT	TRBJ1-1	once	-	TRBV29-1	17
CASSTQGGSPLHF	TGTGCCAGTAGTACCCAGGGGGGTTCACCCCTCCACTTT	TRBJ1-6	-	TRBD1	TRBV19	13
CASSLGLGAVYGYTF	TGTGCCAGCAGCTTGGGTCTTGGGGCAGTCTATGGCTACACCTTC	TRBJ1-2	-	-	TRBV11-2	15
CASSETGERKTQYF	TGTGCCAGCAGCGAGACAGGGGAACGGAAGACCCAGTACTTC	TRBJ2-5	-	TRBD1	TRBV11-2	14
CSVEMREDYSGANVLTF	TGCAGCGTTGAGATGCGGGAGGACTACTCTGGGGCCAACGTCCTGACTTTC	TRBJ2-6	-	TRBD2	TRBV29-1	17
CASSSQPRGRVYEQYF	TGTGCCAGCAGCTCCCAGCCCCGCGGGAGAGTGTACGAGCAGTACTTC	TRBJ2-7	-	TRBD2	TRBV11-2	16
CASSLGTGNYEQYF	TGTGCCAGCAGCTTAGGGACAGGGAACTACGAGCAGTACTTC	TRBJ2-7	few	TRBD1	TRBV7-9	14
CAIRGTGEDYGYTF	TGTGCCATTAGGGGGACAGGGGAGGACTATGGCTACACCTTC	TRBJ1-2	-	TRBD1	TRBV10-3	14
CASSSTQGASYNEQFF	TGTGCCAGCAGCAGTACACAGGGGGCTTCTTACAATGAGCAGTTCTTC	TRBJ2-1	once	TRBD1	TRBV5-5	16
CASSLENTGVGGNTIYF	TGTGCCAGCAGCTTAGAGAACACCGGGGTAGGAGGAAACACCATATATTTT	TRBJ1-3	-	-	TRBV7-9	17
CASSRTLLLRGTSGRTSYNEQFF	TGTGCCAGTAGTAGGACCCTCCTGTTAAGGGGGACTAGCGGGAGAACCTCCTACAATGAGCAGTTCTTC	TRBJ2-1	-	TRBD2	TRBV19	23
CASSFNTYLNTEAFF	TGTGCCAGCAGCTTTAATACTTACTTGAACACTGAAGCTTTCTTT	TRBJ1-1	once	-	TRBV5-4	15
CATSEAGLEETQYF	TGTGCCACCAGTGAAGCGGGGCTCGAGGAGACCCAGTACTTC	TRBJ2-5	-	TRBD2	TRBV24-1	14
CASSPLVRRGPPHEQYF	TGTGCCAGCAGTCCCCTAGTGCGAAGGGGGCCTCCCCACGAGCAGTACTTC	TRBJ2-7	-	TRBD1	TRBV27	17
CAMGTFSTDTQYF	TGTGCCATGGGCACCTTCAGCACAGATACGCAGTATTTT	TRBJ2-3	-	-	TRBV6-5	13
CASSFRQGENSPLHF	TGTGCCAGCAGCTTCCGACAGGGGGAGAATTCACCCCTCCACTTT	TRBJ1-6	-	TRBD1	TRBV7-9	15
CASEREFSGELFF	TGTGCCAGCGAGCGGGAATTTTCCGGGGAGCTGTTTTTT	TRBJ2-2	-	TRBD2	TRBV9	13
CASSLEGARQPQHF	TGTGCCAGCAGTTTGGAGGGCGCACGGCAGCCCCAGCATTTT	TRBJ1-5	-	-	TRBV27	14
CASSEAGGRKNEQFF	TGCGCCAGCAGTGAGGCGGGGGGGCGTAAAAATGAGCAGTTCTTC	TRBJ2-1	-	TRBD2	TRBV10-1	15
CALRTGQETQYF	TGTGCCCTCCGGACAGGACAAGAGACCCAGTACTTC	TRBJ2-5	-	TRBD1	TRBV2	12
CASSQDTTSGNTIYF	TGTGCCAGCAGCCAAGACACAACATCTGGAAACACCATATATTTT	TRBJ1-3	-	-	TRBV3-1/TRBV3-2	15
CASSARGNTIYF	TGTGCCAGCAGTGCCAGGGGTAACACCATATATTTT	TRBJ1-3	few	-	TRBV12-3/TRBV12-4	12
CSVGTRAGYTF	TGCAGCGTTGGGACCAGGGCTGGCTACACCTTC	TRBJ1-2	-	-	TRBV29-1	11
CASSLGLARTDTQYF	TGTGCCAGCAGCTTAGGACTAGCGAGAACAGATACGCAGTATTTT	TRBJ2-3	-	TRBD2	TRBV7-3	15
CASNKVGGAGQPQHF	TGTGCCAGCAACAAGGTAGGGGGCGCCGGGCAGCCCCAGCATTTT	TRBJ1-5	-	TRBD1	TRBV7-2	15
CASSLAIQETQYF	TGCGCCAGCAGCTTGGCTATTCAAGAGACCCAGTACTTC	TRBJ2-5	-	-	TRBV5-1	13
CASSESAGTGNTIYF	TGCGCCAGCAGTGAGTCTGCAGGGACTGGAAACACCATATATTTT	TRBJ1-3	-	-	TRBV10-1	15
CASSLDFCGRPFFQPQHF	TGTGCCAGCAGCTTAGATTTTTGTGGCAGGCCTTTCTTTCAGCCCCAGCATTTT	TRBJ1-5	-	-	TRBV11-3	18